The present TCR beta chain was sequenced within a study of identical twins. In its sample, this clonotype was seen a few times. Between the trimmed V and J ends, which lost 4 bases and 5 bases, there was a span of 14 bases. This CDR3 spans 14 amino acids. Germline CDR1 reads MNHEY; CDR2 reads SVGAGI. TCRdb reanalysed the 5' RACE reads using MiXCR and keeps one entry per CDR3 protein. This table holds roughly 690,000 distinct CDR3 sequences, 21% found once. The same data also went into a second study, on T cells expressing NK-cell markers.

The sequence came from a woman younger than 35 in good health. V is TRBV6-5 and J is TRBJ1-1; D call uncertain. Sequencing was carried out using PBMCs. CDR3 DNA: TGTGCCAGCAGTTCTAACCGCCTTGGGACTGAAGCTTTCTTT. It yields the protein CASSSNRLGTEAFF.